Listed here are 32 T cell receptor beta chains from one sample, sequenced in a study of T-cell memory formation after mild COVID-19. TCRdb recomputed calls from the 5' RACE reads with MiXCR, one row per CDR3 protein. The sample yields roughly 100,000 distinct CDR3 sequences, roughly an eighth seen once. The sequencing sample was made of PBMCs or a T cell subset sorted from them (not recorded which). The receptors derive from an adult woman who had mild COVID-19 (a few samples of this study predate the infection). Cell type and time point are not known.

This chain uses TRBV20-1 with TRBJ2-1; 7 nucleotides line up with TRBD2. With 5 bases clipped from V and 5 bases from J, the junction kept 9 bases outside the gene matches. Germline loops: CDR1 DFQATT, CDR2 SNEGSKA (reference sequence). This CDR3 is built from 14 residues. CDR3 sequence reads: CSAPPQGLNNEQFF. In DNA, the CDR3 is TGCAGTGCTCCCCCCCAGGGACTAAACAATGAGCAGTTCTTC.

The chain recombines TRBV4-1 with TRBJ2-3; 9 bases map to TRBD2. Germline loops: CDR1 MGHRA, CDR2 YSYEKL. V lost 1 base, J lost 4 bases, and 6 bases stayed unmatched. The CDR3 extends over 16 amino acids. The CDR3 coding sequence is TGCGCCAGCAGCCAAGGGGCGGGGGGGTTGGCAGATACGCAGTATTTT. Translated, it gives CASSQGAGGLADTQYF.

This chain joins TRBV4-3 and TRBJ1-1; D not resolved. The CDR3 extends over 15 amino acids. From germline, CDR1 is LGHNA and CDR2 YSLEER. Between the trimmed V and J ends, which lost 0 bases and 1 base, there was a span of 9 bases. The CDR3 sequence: CASSQDRGGNTEAFF. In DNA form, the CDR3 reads TGCGCCAGCAGCCAAGATCGGGGAGGGAACACTGAAGCTTTCTTT.

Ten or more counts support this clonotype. CDR3 residues: CSVVAALSYEQYF. The CDR3 DNA reads as TGCAGCGTTGTTGCGGCCCTCTCCTACGAGCAGTACTTC. The chain combines TRBV29-1 with TRBJ2-7, with no clear D. Germline lookup yields CDR1 SQVTM and CDR2 ANQGSEA. Trimming left V 4 bases short and J 0 bases short, with 10 bases between. This CDR3 comprises 13 residues.

The DNA of the CDR3 is TGTGCCAGTAGTCTTTCTGCGGGGGAATCCTACGAGCAGTACTTC. It translates to CASSLSAGESYEQYF. This rearrangement joins TRBV19 to TRBJ2-7, with TRBD2 matching 7 bases. This CDR3 comprises 15 residues. J was trimmed by 1 base and V by 5 bases; bases with no gene match: 8. Germline CDR1 reads LNHDA; CDR2 reads SQIVND (reference sequence).

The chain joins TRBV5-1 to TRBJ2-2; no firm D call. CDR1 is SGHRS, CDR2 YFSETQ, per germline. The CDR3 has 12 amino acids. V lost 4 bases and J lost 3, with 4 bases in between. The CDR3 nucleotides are TGCGCCAGCAGCCAAGACACCGGGGAGCTGTTTTTT. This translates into CASSQDTGELFF. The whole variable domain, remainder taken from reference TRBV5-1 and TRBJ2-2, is KAGVTQTPRYLIKTRGQQVTLSCSPISGHRSVSWYQQTPGQGLQFLFEYFSETQRNKGNFPGRFSGRQFSNSRSEMNVSTLELGDSALYLCASSQDTGELFFGEGSRLTVL.

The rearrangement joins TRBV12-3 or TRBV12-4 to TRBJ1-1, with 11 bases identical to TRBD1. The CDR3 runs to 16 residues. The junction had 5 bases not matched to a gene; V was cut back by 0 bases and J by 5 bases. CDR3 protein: CASSLAPGQGGTEAFF. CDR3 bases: TGTGCCAGCAGTTTAGCGCCGGGACAGGGGGGTACTGAAGCTTTCTTT.

CDR3 sequence: CATSDYLGPDTQYF. The DNA of the CDR3 is TGTGCCACCAGTGATTATCTCGGGCCAGATACGCAGTATTTT. The genes are TRBV24-1 and TRBJ2-3; D is ambiguous. CDR3 length: 14 amino acids. Germline CDR1 and CDR2: KGHDR and SFDVKD. Trimming left V 2 bases short and J 4 bases short, with 9 bases between.

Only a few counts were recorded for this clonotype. CDR3: CASSLAGVGPGELFF. As DNA, the CDR3 is TGTGCCAGCAGCTTAGCAGGGGTTGGCCCCGGGGAGCTGTTTTTT. This chain uses TRBV7-9 with TRBJ2-2, with D perhaps TRBD1 (5 bases). CDR3 length: 15 amino acids. Trimming left V 0 bases short and J 6 bases short, with 11 bases between. Germline CDR1 SEHNR, CDR2 FQNEAQ (reference sequence).

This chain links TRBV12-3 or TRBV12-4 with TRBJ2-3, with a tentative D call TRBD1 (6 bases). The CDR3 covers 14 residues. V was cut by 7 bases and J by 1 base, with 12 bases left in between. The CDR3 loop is CASKGERGTDTQYF. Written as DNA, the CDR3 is TGTGCCAGCAAGGGGGAGCGAGGCACAGATACGCAGTATTTT.

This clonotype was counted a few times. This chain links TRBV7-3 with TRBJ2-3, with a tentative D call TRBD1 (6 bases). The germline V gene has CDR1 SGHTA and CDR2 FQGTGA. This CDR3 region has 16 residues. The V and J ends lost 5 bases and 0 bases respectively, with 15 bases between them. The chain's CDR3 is CASSPQQGGSTDTQYF. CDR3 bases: TGTGCCAGCAGCCCCCAACAGGGTGGGAGCACAGATACGCAGTATTTT.

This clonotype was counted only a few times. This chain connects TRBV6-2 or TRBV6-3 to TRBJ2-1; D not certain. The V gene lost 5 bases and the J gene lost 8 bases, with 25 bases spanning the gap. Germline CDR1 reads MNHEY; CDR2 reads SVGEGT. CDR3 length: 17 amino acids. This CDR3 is CASSRARGRAARDEQFF. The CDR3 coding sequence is TGTGCCAGCAGTCGAGCGAGAGGAAGGGCGGCGAGAGATGAGCAGTTCTTC.

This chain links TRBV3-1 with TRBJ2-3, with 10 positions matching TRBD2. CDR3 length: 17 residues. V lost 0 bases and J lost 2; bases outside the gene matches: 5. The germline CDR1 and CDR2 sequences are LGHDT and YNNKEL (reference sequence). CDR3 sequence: CASSQDFLAGDTDTQYF. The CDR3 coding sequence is TGTGCCAGCAGCCAAGATTTTCTAGCGGGAGACACAGATACGCAGTATTTT.

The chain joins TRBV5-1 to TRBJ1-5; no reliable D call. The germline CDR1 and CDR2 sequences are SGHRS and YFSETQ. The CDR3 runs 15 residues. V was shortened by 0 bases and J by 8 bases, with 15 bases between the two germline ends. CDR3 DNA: TGCGCCAGCAGCTTGGCAGGAGGGTTTGGGGAGCCCCAGCATTTT. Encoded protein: CASSLAGGFGEPQHF.

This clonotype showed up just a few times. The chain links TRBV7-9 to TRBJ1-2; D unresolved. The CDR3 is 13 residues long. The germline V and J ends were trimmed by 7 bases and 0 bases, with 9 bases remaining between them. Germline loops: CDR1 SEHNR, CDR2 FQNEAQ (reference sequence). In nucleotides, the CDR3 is TGTGCCAGCATCGGTACGACTAACTATGGCTACACCTTC. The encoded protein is CASIGTTNYGYTF.

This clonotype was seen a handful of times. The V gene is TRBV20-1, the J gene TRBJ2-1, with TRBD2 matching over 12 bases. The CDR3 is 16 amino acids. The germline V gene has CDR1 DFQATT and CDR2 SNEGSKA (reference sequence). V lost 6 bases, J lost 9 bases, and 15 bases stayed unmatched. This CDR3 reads CSAPTSGGIILSEQFF. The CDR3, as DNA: TGCAGTGCGCCGACTAGCGGGGGAATAATTTTGAGTGAGCAGTTCTTC.

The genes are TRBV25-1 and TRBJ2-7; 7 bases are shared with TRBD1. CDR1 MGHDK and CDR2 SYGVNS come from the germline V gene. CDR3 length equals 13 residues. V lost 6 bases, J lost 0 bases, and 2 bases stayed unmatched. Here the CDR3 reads CASRWDSSYEQYF. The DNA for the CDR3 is TGTGCCAGCAGATGGGACAGCTCCTACGAGCAGTACTTC.

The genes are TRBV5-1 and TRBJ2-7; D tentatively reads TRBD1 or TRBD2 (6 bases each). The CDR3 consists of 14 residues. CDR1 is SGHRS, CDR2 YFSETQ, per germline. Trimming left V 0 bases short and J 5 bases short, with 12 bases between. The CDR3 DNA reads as TGCGCCAGCAGCTTGGGACGGGGGCTGAACGAGCAGTACTTC. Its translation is CASSLGRGLNEQYF.

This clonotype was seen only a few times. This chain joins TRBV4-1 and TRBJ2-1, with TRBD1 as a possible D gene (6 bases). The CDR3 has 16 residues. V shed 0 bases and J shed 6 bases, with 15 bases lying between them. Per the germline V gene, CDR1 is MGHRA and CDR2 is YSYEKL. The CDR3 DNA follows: TGCGCCAGCAGCCAAGATCGGATCCTACAGGGCAATGAGCAGTTCTTC. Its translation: CASSQDRILQGNEQFF.

CDR3 nucleotides: TGCGCCAGCAGCCAAGGGGGACAGGGAGAGACAGATACGCAGTATTTT. Its protein product is CASSQGGQGETDTQYF. The V gene is TRBV4-1, the J gene TRBJ2-3; 9 bases match TRBD1. Germline lookup yields CDR1 MGHRA and CDR2 YSYEKL. The CDR3 runs 16 residues. Losses at the gene ends were 1 base for V and 3 bases for J; bases not matched to a gene: 5.

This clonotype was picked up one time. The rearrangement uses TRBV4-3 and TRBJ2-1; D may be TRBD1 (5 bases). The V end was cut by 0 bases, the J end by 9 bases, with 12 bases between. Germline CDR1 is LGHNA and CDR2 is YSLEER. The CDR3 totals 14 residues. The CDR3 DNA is TGCGCCAGCAGCCAAGATCTCTTCAGGGTTGAGCAGTTCTTC. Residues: CASSQDLFRVEQFF.

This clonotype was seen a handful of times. The CDR3 spells CASSYSSRYGYTF. The CDR3 coding sequence is TGTGCCAGCAGTTACTCGTCAAGATATGGCTACACCTTC. The rearrangement uses TRBV6-5 and TRBJ1-2; D gene uncertain. The germline V and J ends were trimmed by 0 bases and 5 bases, with 7 bases remaining between them. CDR1 MNHEY and CDR2 SVGAGI come from the germline V gene. This CDR3 has 13 residues.

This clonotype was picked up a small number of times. The CDR3 region has the DNA TGCGCCAGCAGCTTTTACTCAGGGGCCACTGAAGCTTTCTTT. It specifies CASSFYSGATEAFF. The chain links TRBV5-1 to TRBJ1-1; TRBD1 is a possible D gene (6 bases). The germline V gene encodes CDR1 SGHRS and CDR2 YFSETQ. CDR3 length: 14 residues. Trimming pared 2 bases from V and 4 bases from J, leaving 12 bases between.

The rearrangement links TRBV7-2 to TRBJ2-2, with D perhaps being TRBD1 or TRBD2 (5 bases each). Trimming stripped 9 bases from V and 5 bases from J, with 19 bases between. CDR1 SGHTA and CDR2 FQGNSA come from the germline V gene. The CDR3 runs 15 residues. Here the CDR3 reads CASTGTGKRTGELFF. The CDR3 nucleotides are TGTGCCAGTACCGGGACGGGAAAGAGGACCGGGGAGCTGTTTTTT.

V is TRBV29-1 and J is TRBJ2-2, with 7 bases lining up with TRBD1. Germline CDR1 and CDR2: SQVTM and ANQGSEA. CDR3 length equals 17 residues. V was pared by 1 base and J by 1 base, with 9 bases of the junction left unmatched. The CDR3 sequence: CSVEVLQGLENTGELFF. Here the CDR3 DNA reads TGCAGCGTTGAAGTCCTACAGGGGCTGGAGAACACCGGGGAGCTGTTTTTT.

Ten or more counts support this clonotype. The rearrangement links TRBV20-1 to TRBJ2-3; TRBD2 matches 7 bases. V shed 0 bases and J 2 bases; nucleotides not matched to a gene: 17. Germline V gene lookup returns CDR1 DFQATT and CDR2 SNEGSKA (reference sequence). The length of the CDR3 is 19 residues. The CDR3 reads CSARDQLAANPHYTDTQYF. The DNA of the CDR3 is TGCAGTGCTAGAGATCAGCTAGCGGCCAACCCACATTACACAGATACGCAGTATTTT.

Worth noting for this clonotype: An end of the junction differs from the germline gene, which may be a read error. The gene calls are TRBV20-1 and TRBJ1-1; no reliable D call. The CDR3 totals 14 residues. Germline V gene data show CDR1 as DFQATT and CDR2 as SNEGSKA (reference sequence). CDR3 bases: TGCAGTCCTAAGAAGGGCTACAATAACAATGACATGCGCTTT. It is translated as CSPKKGYNNNDMRF.

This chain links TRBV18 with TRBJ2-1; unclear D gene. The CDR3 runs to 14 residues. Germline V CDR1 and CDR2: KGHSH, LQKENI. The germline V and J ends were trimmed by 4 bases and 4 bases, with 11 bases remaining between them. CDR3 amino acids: CASSLDRSYNEQFF. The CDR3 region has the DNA TGTGCCAGCTCACTGGATCGATCGTACAATGAGCAGTTCTTC. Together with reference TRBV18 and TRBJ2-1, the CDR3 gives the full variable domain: NAGVMQNPRHLVRRRGQEARLRCSPMKGHSHVYWYRQLPEEGLKFMVYLQKENIIDESGMPKERFSAEFPKEGPSILRIQQVVRGDSAAYFCASSLDRSYNEQFFGPGTRLTVL.

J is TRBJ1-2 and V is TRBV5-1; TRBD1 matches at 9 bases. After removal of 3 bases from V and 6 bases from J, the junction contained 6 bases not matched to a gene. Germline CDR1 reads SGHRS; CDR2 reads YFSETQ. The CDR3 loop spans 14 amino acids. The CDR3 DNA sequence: TGCGCCAGCAGCTCAATGACAGGGGGGGATGGCTACACCTTC. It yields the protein CASSSMTGGDGYTF.

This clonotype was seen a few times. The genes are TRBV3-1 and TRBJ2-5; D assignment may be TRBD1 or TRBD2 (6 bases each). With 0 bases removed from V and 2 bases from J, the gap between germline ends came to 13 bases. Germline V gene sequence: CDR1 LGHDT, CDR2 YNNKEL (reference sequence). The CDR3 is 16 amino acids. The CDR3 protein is CASSQESAGTQETQYF. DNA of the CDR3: TGTGCCAGCAGCCAAGAGTCGGCGGGGACACAAGAGACCCAGTACTTC.

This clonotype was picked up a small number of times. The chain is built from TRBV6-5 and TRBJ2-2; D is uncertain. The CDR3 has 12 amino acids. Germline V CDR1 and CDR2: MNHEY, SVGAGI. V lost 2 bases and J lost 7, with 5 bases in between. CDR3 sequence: CASSYPGGELFF. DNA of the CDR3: TGTGCCAGCAGTTACCCGGGCGGGGAGCTGTTTTTT.

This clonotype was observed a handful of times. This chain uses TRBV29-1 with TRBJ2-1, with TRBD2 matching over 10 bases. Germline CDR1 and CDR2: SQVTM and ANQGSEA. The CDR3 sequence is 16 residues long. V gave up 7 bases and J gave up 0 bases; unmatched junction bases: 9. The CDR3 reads CSATSGSPLSYNEQFF. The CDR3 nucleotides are TGCAGCGCGACTAGCGGGTCGCCCCTCTCCTACAATGAGCAGTTCTTC.